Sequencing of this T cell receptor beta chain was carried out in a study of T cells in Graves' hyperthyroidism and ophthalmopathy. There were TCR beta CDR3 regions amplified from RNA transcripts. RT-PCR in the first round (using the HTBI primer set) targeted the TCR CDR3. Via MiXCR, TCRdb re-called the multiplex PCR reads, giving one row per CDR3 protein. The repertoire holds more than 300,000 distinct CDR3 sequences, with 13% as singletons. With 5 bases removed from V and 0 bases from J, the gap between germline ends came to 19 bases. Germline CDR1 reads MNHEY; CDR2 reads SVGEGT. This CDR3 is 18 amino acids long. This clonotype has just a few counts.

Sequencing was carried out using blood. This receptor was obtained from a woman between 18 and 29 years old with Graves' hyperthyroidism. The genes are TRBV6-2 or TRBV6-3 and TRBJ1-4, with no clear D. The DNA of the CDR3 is TGTGCCAGCAGTCTACTGTCTTTTGGGCTCCCAACTAATGAAAAACTGTTTTTT. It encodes CASSLLSFGLPTNEKLFF.